Sequencing of this T cell receptor beta chain was carried out in a study of T cell repertoires in cytomegalovirus infection. Whole-study context: It can be stated that public TCR beta signatures indicated CMV infection as well as a matching HLA type. Study conclusions and caveats: It was HLA-C-restricted CMV-specific TCR beta clonotypes that dominated the response ex vivo.

The CDR3 consists of 13 residues. V lost 5 bases to trimming and J lost 6 bases, with 10 bases between them. CDR1 is SEHNR, CDR2 FQNEAQ, per germline (reference sequence). TCRdb fed the reads into MiXCR, producing one record per CDR3 protein. The sample lists about 280,000 distinct CDR3 sequences; 20% to 25% were seen once. About this clonotype: The antigen is undetermined.

V is TRBV7-9 and J is TRBJ1-4, with D hard to call. The sequences come from cultured PBMCs, collected from culture after CMV antigen stimulation. The sequence was collected from a human donor in good health (CMV status not recorded). Some clones in this sample may be carry-over from other donors' samples. DNA for the CDR3: TGTGCCAGCAGCCCGCAGAGGGATGAAAAACTGTTTTTT. Translating it yields CASSPQRDEKLFF.